The 13 T cell receptor beta chains reported below all come from one sample, sequenced in a study of T cell changes during pregnancy in multiple sclerosis. Assay used: immunoSEQ multiplex PCR; TCRdb lists only in-frame clones, some missing. Of about 40,000 clones in the sample, approximately 90% are singletons; the top ten hold approximately 0.61%. Sequencing used CD4+ T cells from peripheral blood mononuclear cells, obtained before pregnancy. The source is a female donor with multiple sclerosis, enrolled in a pregnancy study.

V is TRBV2 and J is TRBJ1-2; maybe TRBD1 (6 bases). The germline CDR1 and CDR2 sequences are SNHLY and FYNNEI. V was clipped by 6 bases and J by 2 bases, with 16 bases between them. The CDR3 extends over 15 amino acids. The CDR3 sequence is CASRENRDANYGYTF. The CDR3 DNA follows: TGTGCCAGCAGGGAAAACAGGGACGCAAACTATGGCTACACCTTC.

This chain uses TRBV11-1 with TRBJ2-1; D is ambiguous. Germline CDR1 is SGHAT and CDR2 is FQDESV (reference sequence). The V end lost 3 bases, the J end lost 10 bases, and 13 bases lay between the germline ends. This CDR3 has 13 amino acids. The CDR3 is CASSFVRNYEQFF. CDR3 sequence (DNA): TGTGCCAGCAGCTTTGTCCGGAACTACGAGCAGTTCTTC.

This clone came up a few times. The chain uses TRBV2 and TRBJ1-6; D remains unclear. Per germline, CDR1 SNHLY and CDR2 FYNNEI. V was trimmed by 2 bases and J by 5 bases, leaving 10 bases between them. This CDR3 contains 15 residues. In nucleotides, the CDR3 is TGTGCCAGCAGTGAATGGCAGCTAGATAATTCACCCCTCCACTTT. Encoded protein: CASSEWQLDNSPLHF.

The chain links TRBV27 to TRBJ1-2; TRBD1 aligns across 7 bases. CDR1 and CDR2 (germline): MNHEY, SMNVEV (reference sequence). With 5 bases clipped from V and 5 bases from J, the junction kept 8 bases outside the gene matches. CDR3 length: 14 amino acids. CDR3 sequence reads: CASSKGQQDYGYTF. DNA of the CDR3: TGTGCCAGCAGTAAGGGACAGCAAGATTATGGCTACACCTTC.

The chain combines TRBV30 with TRBJ1-4; the match to TRBD1 covers 8 bases. CDR3 length: 15 amino acids. V shed 3 bases, J shed 12 bases, and the junction held 15 bases outside the gene matches. In germline, CDR1 is GTSNPN, CDR2 SVGIG (reference sequence). This chain's CDR3 is CAWRGQGAPGPELFF. CDR3 nucleotides: TGTGCCTGGAGAGGGCAGGGGGCGCCTGGGCCGGAACTGTTTTTT.

This clone occurred once. The chain carries TRBV28 and TRBJ1-1, with D possibly being TRBD1 (6 bases). Trimming stripped 6 bases from V and 1 base from J, with 9 bases between. The CDR3 covers 13 residues. Per germline, CDR1 MDHEN and CDR2 SYDVKM. CDR3 sequence: CASRRQENTEAFF. In DNA form, the CDR3 reads TGTGCCAGCAGGCGACAGGAGAACACTGAAGCTTTCTTT.

The chain links TRBV7-9 to TRBJ1-1; D is uncertain. Germline-derived CDR1 and CDR2 are SEHNR and FQNEAQ (reference sequence). The CDR3 runs to 11 residues. V lost 7 bases to trimming and J lost 6 bases, with 9 bases between them. The DNA for the CDR3 is TGTGCCAGCACCCTGGCCTCTGAAGCTTTCTTT. This translates into CASTLASEAFF.

The chain carries TRBV5-1 and TRBJ1-1; 7 nucleotides match TRBD1. V dropped 3 bases and J dropped 3; count of bases not matched to a gene: 8. Germline values: CDR1 SGHRS, CDR2 YFSETQ. The length of the CDR3 is 15 residues. The CDR3 loop is CASSSAGRGDTEAFF. CDR3 DNA sequence: TGCGCCAGCAGCTCAGCGGGCAGGGGGGACACTGAAGCTTTCTTT.

This clone appeared once. This rearrangement joins TRBV2 to TRBJ2-3; weak D call: TRBD2 (6 bases). This CDR3 contains 12 residues. Trimming left V 3 bases short and J 7 bases short, with 8 bases between. Germline lookup yields CDR1 SNHLY and CDR2 FYNNEI. CDR3 bases: TGTGCCAGCAGTGACCGGGGGAATACGCAGTATTTT. It is translated as CASSDRGNTQYF.

The chain couples TRBV27 to TRBJ1-6; D not certain. V lost 6 bases to trimming and J lost 1 base, with 13 bases between them. CDR3 length: 16 residues. The germline CDR1 and CDR2 sequences are MNHEY and SMNVEV (reference sequence). The CDR3 loop reads CASSVSPRSYNSPLHF. Written as DNA, the CDR3 is TGTGCCAGCAGCGTTTCCCCGCGGTCCTATAATTCACCCCTCCACTTT.

The chain links TRBV30 to TRBJ1-4, with TRBD1 identical over 7 bases. Germline values: CDR1 GTSNPN, CDR2 SVGIG (reference sequence). With 0 bases clipped from V and 5 bases from J, the junction kept 9 bases outside the gene matches. The CDR3 is 16 amino acids. This CDR3 reads CAWSVWSGQLNEKLFF. In DNA form, the CDR3 reads TGTGCCTGGAGTGTATGGTCGGGACAGCTGAATGAAAAACTGTTTTTT. Based on the CDR3 plus reference TRBV30 and TRBJ1-4, the full variable domain is SQTIHQWPATLVQPVGSPLSLECTVEGTSNPNLYWYRQAAGRGLQLLFYSVGIGQISSEVPQNLSASRPQDRQFILSSKKLLLSDSGFYLCAWSVWSGQLNEKLFFGSGTQLSVL.

The chain recombines TRBV10-2 with TRBJ2-7; 9 bases are a match to TRBD2. Germline V gene data show CDR1 as WSHSY and CDR2 as SAAADI. J was trimmed by 3 bases and V by 3 bases; bases with no gene match: 9. This CDR3 spans 16 amino acids. The CDR3 coding sequence is TGCGCCAGCAGTGAATTCCCAGCGGGGGGCTTCTACGAGCAGTACTTC. Translation gives CASSEFPAGGFYEQYF.

The CDR3 DNA follows: TGTGCCAGTATCTATGGACAGGGGTTTTCCGGGGAGCTGTTTTTT. It is translated as CASIYGQGFSGELFF. V usage is TRBV19 and J usage is TRBJ2-2; 9 bases match TRBD1. CDR3 length: 15 amino acids. Trimming removed 7 bases from V and 6 bases from J; junction bases left unmatched: 9. The germline gives CDR1 LNHDA, CDR2 SQIVND (reference sequence).